Presented here are 26 T cell receptor beta chains from one specimen sequenced in a study of cytotoxic CD8 clonotypes in ibrutinib-treated CLL. Sequencing was performed with immunoSEQ multiplex PCR; in TCRdb, only in-frame clones are kept and a portion is missing. Of approximately 50,000 clones listed, less than 70% are singletons. Sequencing was performed on PBMCs, taken after 12 months of ibrutinib treatment. The receptors were gathered from a human donor with chronic lymphocytic leukemia.

This clone showed up just once. This rearrangement joins TRBV7-3 to TRBJ1-6, with D unresolved. CDR1 is SGHTA and CDR2 is FQGTGA in the germline V gene. The CDR3 length is 13 residues. V was clipped by 4 bases and J by 7 bases, with 8 bases between them. The CDR3, as DNA: TGTGCCAGCAGCTCAACACCGAATTCACCCCTCCACTTT. This translates into CASSSTPNSPLHF.

The chain couples TRBV7-2 to TRBJ2-3; 9 nucleotides align to TRBD2. CDR1 SGHTA and CDR2 FQGNSA come from the germline V gene. The J segment lost 4 bases and the V segment lost 5 bases, leaving 10 bases of the junction unmatched. The CDR3 extends over 16 amino acids. The CDR3 sequence: CASSRWAGGPSDTQYF. The CDR3 region has the DNA TGTGCCAGCAGCCGATGGGCGGGGGGGCCCTCAGATACGCAGTATTTT.

The chain uses TRBV7-8 and TRBJ2-6, with 8 bases fitting TRBD1. There are 18 residues in the CDR3. Trimming removed 4 bases from V and 1 base from J; junction bases left unmatched: 9. The germline V gene encodes CDR1 SGHVS and CDR2 FQNEAQ. The CDR3 region is CASSYEPNRGSGANVLTF. The CDR3 DNA follows: TGTGCCAGCAGCTACGAGCCTAACAGGGGGTCTGGGGCCAACGTCCTGACTTTC.

J is TRBJ1-2 and V is TRBV19, with D unresolved. CDR1 is LNHDA, CDR2 SQIVND, per germline (reference sequence). The CDR3 has 14 amino acids. With 0 bases removed from V and 8 bases from J, the gap between germline ends came to 13 bases. CDR3 sequence (DNA): TGTGCCAGTAGTATAGACGGTGGCAAGTCGGGCTACACCTTC. Protein sequence: CASSIDGGKSGYTF.

Concerning this clone itself: It differs at one base from a far larger clone, so likely a read error. Other nucleotide sequences in the sample specify the same CDR3. V is TRBV4-1 and J is TRBJ1-2; TRBD1 is a possible D gene (5 bases). The CDR3 contains 13 residues. Germline CDR1 MGHRA, CDR2 YSYEKL. The CDR3 loop reads CASRQGVVGTETF. The CDR3 DNA follows: TGCGCCAGCAGACAAGGAGTAGTGGGGACGGAAACCTTC.

V and J are TRBV12-5 and TRBJ2-7, with TRBD1 matching 7 bases. The germline gives CDR1 LGHNT, CDR2 FRNRAP. This CDR3 is built from 12 residues. J was trimmed by 4 bases and V by 5 bases; bases with no gene match: 2. DNA for the CDR3: TGTGCTAGTGGTGAGGGGGCGTACGAGCAGTACTTC. The encoded protein is CASGEGAYEQYF.

The chain combines TRBV5-1 with TRBJ2-2; D may be TRBD2 (5 bases). Germline CDR1 reads SGHRS; CDR2 reads YFSETQ. Trimming pared 4 bases from V and 6 bases from J, leaving 10 bases between. CDR3 length: 13 amino acids. CDR3 nucleotides: TGCGCCAGCAGCATCAGTAGCGCCGGGGAGCTGTTTTTT. Translating it yields CASSISSAGELFF.

This rearrangement joins TRBV6-1 to TRBJ2-2, with D perhaps matching TRBD1 (5 bases). In germline, CDR1 is MNHNS, CDR2 SASEGT. The V end was cut by 8 bases, the J end by 3 bases, with 13 bases between. This CDR3 contains 14 residues. The CDR3 DNA reads TGTGCCAGCCATCTCGGCAGGGACACCGGGGAGCTGTTTTTT. Protein product: CASHLGRDTGELFF.

This rearrangement joins TRBV19 to TRBJ1-1, with D perhaps matching TRBD1 (5 bases). The CDR3 length is 15 residues. Germline assignment: CDR1 LNHDA and CDR2 SQIVND (reference sequence). Trimming removed 5 bases from V and 5 bases from J, with 18 bases in between. The chain's CDR3 is CASSPGRGGRTEAFF. DNA for the CDR3: TGTGCCAGTAGTCCCGGAAGGGGAGGCAGAACTGAAGCTTTCTTT.

V and J are TRBV5-1 and TRBJ2-6; 12 bases agree with TRBD2. After removal of 0 bases from V and 3 bases from J, the junction contained 4 bases not matched to a gene. The length of the CDR3 is 18 residues. Germline CDR1 SGHRS, CDR2 YFSETQ. CDR3 sequence reads: CASSLGLAGVYGANVLTF. The DNA of the CDR3 is TGCGCCAGCAGCTTGGGACTAGCGGGGGTTTATGGGGCCAACGTCCTGACTTTC.

Only a few counts were recorded for this clone. The genes are TRBV5-1 and TRBJ2-2; no definite D call. The germline V and J ends were trimmed by 4 bases and 3 bases, with 10 bases remaining between them. This CDR3 contains 14 residues. CDR1 and CDR2 (germline): SGHRS, YFSETQ. The DNA of the CDR3 is TGCGCCAGCAGCGGGGTCGAGGACACCGGGGAGCTGTTTTTT. Protein product: CASSGVEDTGELFF. The full variable domain, with the rest looked up from reference TRBV5-1 and TRBJ2-2, is KAGVTQTPRYLIKTRGQQVTLSCSPISGHRSVSWYQQTPGQGLQFLFEYFSETQRNKGNFPGRFSGRQFSNSRSEMNVSTLELGDSALYLCASSGVEDTGELFFGEGSRLTVL.

The chain links TRBV7-2 to TRBJ1-3; D gene uncertain. The length of the CDR3 is 13 residues. Germline loops: CDR1 SGHTA, CDR2 FQGNSA. Trimming removed 1 base at V and 5 bases at J, with 6 bases between. For the CDR3, the DNA is TGTGCCAGCAGCTTAGAGCTCCGAAACACCATATATTTT. It translates to CASSLELRNTIYF. Full variable domain (missing parts from reference TRBV7-2 and TRBJ1-3): GAGVSQSPSNKVTEKGKDVELRCDPISGHTALYWYRQSLGQGLEFLIYFQGNSAPDKSGLPSDRFSAERTGGSVSTLTIQRTQQEDSAVYLCASSLELRNTIYFGEGSWLTVV.

The chain uses TRBV28 and TRBJ1-4; the match to TRBD1 covers 8 bases. V shed 6 bases, J shed 6 bases, and the junction held 6 bases outside the gene matches. Germline values: CDR1 MDHEN, CDR2 SYDVKM. The CDR3 runs 14 residues. Written as DNA, the CDR3 is TGTGCCAGCAGACTGACAGGGGAGGATGAAAAACTGTTTTTT. Translated: CASRLTGEDEKLFF.

The J gene is TRBJ2-2, the V gene TRBV5-1; D remains unclear. CDR3 size: 15 residues. From germline, CDR1 is SGHRS and CDR2 YFSETQ. Deletions cut 4 bases from V and 0 bases from J, with 10 bases between. CDR3: CASSPRRTNTGELFF. Written as DNA, the CDR3 is TGCGCCAGCAGCCCACGACGGACGAACACCGGGGAGCTGTTTTTT.

The rearrangement links TRBV28 to TRBJ1-4; D is ambiguous. The CDR3 consists of 16 residues. V was cut by 2 bases and J by 7 bases, with 17 bases left in between. Per the germline V gene, CDR1 is MDHEN and CDR2 is SYDVKM. The CDR3 region has the DNA TGTGCCAGCAGTTTAGGGTCCTGGGCGCAAACTGAAAAACTGTTTTTT. Amino acids: CASSLGSWAQTEKLFF.

DNA for the CDR3: TGTGCCAGCAGCCCCTCAGGGGCAGGGGGCACAGATACGCAGTATTTT. Translation: CASSPSGAGGTDTQYF. V is TRBV7-3 and J is TRBJ2-3, with D perhaps matching TRBD1 (6 bases). Germline lookup yields CDR1 SGHTA and CDR2 FQGTGA. Trimming left V 5 bases short and J 1 base short, with 16 bases between. This CDR3 has 16 amino acids.

This chain joins TRBV6-5 and TRBJ2-4; TRBD1 agrees at 7 bases. The CDR3 loop spans 11 amino acids. Germline values: CDR1 MNHEY, CDR2 SVGAGI. V was clipped by 5 bases and J by 13 bases; unmatched bases: 5. The CDR3 reads CASSTPGQQYF. DNA for the CDR3: TGTGCCAGCAGTACCCCGGGACAGCAGTACTTC.

This chain joins TRBV19 and TRBJ1-2; 7 bases are a match to TRBD1. V was pared by 5 bases and J by 4 bases, with 13 bases of the junction left unmatched. The V gene's germline CDR1 is LNHDA and CDR2 SQIVND (reference sequence). The CDR3 is 16 residues long. The CDR3 bases are TGTGCCAGTAGTCCCCGAACGTCGGACAGGATCTATGGCTACACCTTC. Translation: CASSPRTSDRIYGYTF.

In its sample, this clone was seen a few times. The chain has TRBV6-4 and TRBJ1-2; D might be TRBD1 (6 bases). V lost 6 bases, J lost 3 bases, and 14 bases lay in between. Germline V gives CDR1 MRHNA, CDR2 SNTAGT. This CDR3 is built from 14 residues. The CDR3 protein is CASSHEGGHYGYTF. The CDR3 DNA reads TGTGCCAGCAGCCACGAAGGGGGACACTATGGCTACACCTTC.

This sequence joins TRBV11-1 and TRBJ2-1; TRBD1 matches at 7 bases. The CDR3 sequence is 14 residues long. Trimming took 5 bases from V and 8 from J; bases not matched to a gene: 9. CDR1 and CDR2 from the germline V gene are SGHAT and FQDESV (reference sequence). This CDR3 reads CASSPHRGSDEQFF. CDR3 DNA: TGTGCCAGCAGCCCGCACAGGGGTAGCGATGAGCAGTTCTTC.

The chain joins TRBV7-3 to TRBJ2-1, with 7 positions matching TRBD1. With V trimmed by 2 bases and J by 5 bases, 3 bases remained unmatched. The length of the CDR3 is 14 residues. The germline gives CDR1 SGHTA, CDR2 FQGTGA. The CDR3 bases are TGTGCCAGCAGCTTAGGGACAGCTAACAATGAGCAGTTCTTC. It specifies CASSLGTANNEQFF.

The chain's CDR3 is CASSEGPTGNQPQHF. As DNA, the CDR3 is TGTGCCAGCAGTGAGGGGCCTACAGGCAATCAGCCCCAGCATTTT. This rearrangement joins TRBV6-1 to TRBJ1-5; the D gene is possibly TRBD1 (5 bases). V gave up 3 bases and J gave up 2 bases, with 11 bases separating them. Per the germline V gene, CDR1 is MNHNS and CDR2 is SASEGT. The CDR3 loop spans 15 amino acids.

CDR3 protein: CASSPAGQNYEQYF. The CDR3 DNA follows: TGCGCCAGCAGCCCAGCGGGACAGAACTACGAGCAGTACTTC. The genes are TRBV5-1 and TRBJ2-7; D assignment may be TRBD1 or TRBD2 (7 bases each). The CDR3 spans 14 residues. Germline lookup yields CDR1 SGHRS and CDR2 YFSETQ. V lost 4 bases, J lost 3 bases, and 14 bases lay in between. The entire variable domain, with the rest obtained from reference TRBV5-1 and TRBJ2-7, is as follows: KAGVTQTPRYLIKTRGQQVTLSCSPISGHRSVSWYQQTPGQGLQFLFEYFSETQRNKGNFPGRFSGRQFSNSRSEMNVSTLELGDSALYLCASSPAGQNYEQYFGPGTRLTVT.

V is TRBV30 and J is TRBJ2-6; D tentatively reads TRBD1 or TRBD2 (5 bases each). This CDR3 comprises 16 residues. Germline V lookup: CDR1 GTSNPN, CDR2 SVGIG (reference sequence). V shed 2 bases and J shed 4 bases, with 15 bases lying between them. The chain's CDR3 is CAWSPGGWGGANVLTF. CDR3 bases: TGTGCCTGGAGTCCTGGGGGTTGGGGCGGGGCCAACGTCCTGACTTTC.

The V call is TRBV7-9, the J call TRBJ1-1; no clear D. V was clipped by 10 bases and J by 4 bases, with 10 bases between them. From germline, CDR1 is SEHNR and CDR2 FQNEAQ (reference sequence). The CDR3 consists of 11 residues. The CDR3 spells CATSLGTEAFF. The CDR3 bases are TGTGCCACCTCCCTGGGCACTGAAGCTTTCTTT. The variable domain in full, with the rest retrieved from reference TRBV7-9 and TRBJ1-1, is DTGVSQNPRHKITKRGQNVTFRCDPISEHNRLYWYRQTLGQGPEFLTYFQNEAQLEKSRLLSDRFSAERPKGSFSTLEIQRTEQGDSAMYLCATSLGTEAFFGQGTRLTVV.

The chain employs TRBV5-1 and TRBJ2-1, with D maybe TRBD2 (6 bases). The germline V and J ends were trimmed by 1 base and 5 bases, with 10 bases remaining between them. The CDR3 loop spans 14 amino acids. Germline CDR1 and CDR2: SGHRS and YFSETQ. Here the CDR3 reads CASSLFSGDNEQFF. The CDR3 nucleotides are TGCGCCAGCAGCTTGTTTAGCGGAGACAATGAGCAGTTCTTC.